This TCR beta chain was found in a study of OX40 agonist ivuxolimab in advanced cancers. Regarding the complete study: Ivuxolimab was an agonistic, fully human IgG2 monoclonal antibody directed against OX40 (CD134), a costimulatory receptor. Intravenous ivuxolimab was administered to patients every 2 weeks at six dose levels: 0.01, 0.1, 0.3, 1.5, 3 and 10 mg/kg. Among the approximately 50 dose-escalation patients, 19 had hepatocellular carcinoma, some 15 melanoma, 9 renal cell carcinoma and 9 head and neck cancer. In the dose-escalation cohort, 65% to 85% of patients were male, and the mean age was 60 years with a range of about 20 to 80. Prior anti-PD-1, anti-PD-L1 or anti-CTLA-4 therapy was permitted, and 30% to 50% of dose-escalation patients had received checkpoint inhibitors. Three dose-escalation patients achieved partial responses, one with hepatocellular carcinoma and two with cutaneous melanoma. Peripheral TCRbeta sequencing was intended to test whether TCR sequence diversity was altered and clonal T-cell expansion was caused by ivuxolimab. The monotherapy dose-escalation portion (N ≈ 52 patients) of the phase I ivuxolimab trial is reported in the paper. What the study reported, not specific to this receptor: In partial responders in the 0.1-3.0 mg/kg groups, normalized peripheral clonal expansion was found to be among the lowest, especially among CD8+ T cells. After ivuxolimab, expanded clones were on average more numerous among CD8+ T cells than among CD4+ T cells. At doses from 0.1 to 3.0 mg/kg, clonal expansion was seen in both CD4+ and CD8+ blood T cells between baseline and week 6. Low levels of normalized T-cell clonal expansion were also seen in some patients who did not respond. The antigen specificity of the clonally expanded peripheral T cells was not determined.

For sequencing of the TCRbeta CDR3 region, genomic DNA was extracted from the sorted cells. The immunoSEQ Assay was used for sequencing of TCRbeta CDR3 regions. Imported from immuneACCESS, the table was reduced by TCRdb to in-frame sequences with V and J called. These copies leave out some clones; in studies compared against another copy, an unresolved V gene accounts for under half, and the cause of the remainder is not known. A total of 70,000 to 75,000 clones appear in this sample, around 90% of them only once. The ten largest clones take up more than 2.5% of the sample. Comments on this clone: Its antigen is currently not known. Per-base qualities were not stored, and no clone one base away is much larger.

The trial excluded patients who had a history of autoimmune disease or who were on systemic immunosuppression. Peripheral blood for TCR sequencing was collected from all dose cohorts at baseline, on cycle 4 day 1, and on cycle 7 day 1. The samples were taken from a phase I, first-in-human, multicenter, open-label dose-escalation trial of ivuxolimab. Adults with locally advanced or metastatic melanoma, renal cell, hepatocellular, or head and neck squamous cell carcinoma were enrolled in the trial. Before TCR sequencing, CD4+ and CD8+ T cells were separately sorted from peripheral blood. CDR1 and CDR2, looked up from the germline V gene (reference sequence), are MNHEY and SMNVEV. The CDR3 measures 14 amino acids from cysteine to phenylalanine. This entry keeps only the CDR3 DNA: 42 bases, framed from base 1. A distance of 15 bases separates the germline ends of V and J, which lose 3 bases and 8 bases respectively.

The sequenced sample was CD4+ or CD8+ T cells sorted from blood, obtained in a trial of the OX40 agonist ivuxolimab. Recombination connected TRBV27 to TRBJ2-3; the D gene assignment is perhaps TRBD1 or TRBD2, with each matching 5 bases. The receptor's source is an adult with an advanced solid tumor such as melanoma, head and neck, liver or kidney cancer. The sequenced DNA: TGTGCCAGCAGTTTCCCAGGACCGAGGGGTACGCAGTATTTT. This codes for CASSFPGPRGTQYF.